These 4 T cell receptor beta chains were sequenced from one sample in a study of breast tumors, draining lymph nodes, adjacent tissues. The lymph nodes were axillary draining lymph nodes from breast cancer patients. TCRdb processed the multiplex PCR reads anew with MiXCR; each CDR3 protein has one entry. The table lists around 150,000 distinct CDR3 sequences, about 30% of them singletons. The sample consisted of axillary lymph node tissue. These receptors came from a female donor with breast cancer. Some clones in this sample may be carry-over from other donors' samples.

This clonotype has more than one count but fewer than ten. The rearrangement links TRBV10-1 to TRBJ2-7, with D tentatively TRBD2 (6 bases). Trimming cost V 6 bases and J 3 bases, with 15 bases left between them. Germline CDR1 WNHNN, CDR2 SYGVQD (reference sequence). This CDR3 has 14 amino acids. The CDR3: CASRGLRENYEQYV. The CDR3 coding sequence is TGCGCCAGCAGGGGTCTCCGGGAGAACTACGAGCAGTACGTC.

The table lists this clonotype with many counts. The V call is TRBV18, the J call TRBJ2-7, with 7 bases that match TRBD2. From germline, CDR1 is KGHSH and CDR2 LQKENI. The CDR3 is made up of 16 amino acids. The ends lost 3 bases at V and 3 bases at J; junction bases unmatched: 11. CDR3 protein: CASSPLRSGGGYEQYF. CDR3 nucleotides: TGTGCCAGCTCACCCTTACGATCAGGCGGGGGCTACGAGCAGTACTTC.

Comments on this clonotype: A much larger clone sits a single nucleotide away, making a read error possible. The conserved closing phenylalanine or tryptophan is absent in this CDR3, likely reflecting a read error. The V call is TRBV27, the J call TRBJ2-1, with 7 nucleotides matching TRBD1. There are 15 residues in the CDR3. V was pared by 6 bases and J by 3 bases, with 8 bases of the junction left unmatched. Per the germline V gene, CDR1 is MNHEY and CDR2 is SMNVEV (reference sequence). CDR3 sequence: CASRAPGQHYNEQFV. The DNA of the CDR3 is TGTGCCAGCAGGGCTCCGGGACAGCACTACAATGAGCAGTTCGTC.

With regard to this clonotype: This sequence may be a read error, since a much larger clone differs from it by one base. The rearrangement uses TRBV6-5 and TRBJ2-7; 13 bases are a match to TRBD2. The length of the CDR3 is 18 residues. Germline V gene sequence: CDR1 MNHEY, CDR2 SVGAGI. CDR3 amino acids: CASSHSRGLAGHSYEQYV. Written as DNA, the CDR3 is TGTGCCAGCAGTCACTCGCGGGGACTAGCGGGGCACTCCTACGAGCAGTACGTC.